This entry lists 5 T cell receptor beta chains sequenced from one sample in a study of molecular identifiers for immune sequencing clone quantification. One entry per CDR3 protein results from TCRdb running MiXCR on the PCR reads. The top ten clones hold 0.65% to 0.75% of a sample with roughly 320,000 distinct CDR3 sequences, roughly 23% of them seen once. Sequenced material: naive CD8+ T cells from blood, with Jurkat cell RNA spiked in. Subset of the sample: FACS-sorted CD8+CD4-CCR7+CD45RA+ naive T cells. The receptor set was obtained from a human donor in good health. Some libraries in this study had Jurkat cell RNA spiked in.

Many counts were recorded for this clonotype. The chain links TRBV7-9 to TRBJ2-1; either TRBD1 or TRBD2 may fit D (5 bases each). V lost 3 bases and J lost 6, with 9 bases in between. The CDR3 covers 13 residues. The germline V gene encodes CDR1 SEHNR and CDR2 FQNEAQ (reference sequence). The CDR3 coding sequence is TGTGCCAGCAGCTTGGGGACCGCCAATGAGCAGTTCTTC. Its translation is CASSLGTANEQFF.

This clonotype was counted only a few times. The chain uses TRBV27 and TRBJ2-7; D uncertain. Germline values: CDR1 MNHEY, CDR2 SMNVEV (reference sequence). The ends were cut back, 6 bases at V and 5 bases at J, with 8 bases in the middle. This CDR3 contains 11 residues. The CDR3 loop is CASRLGHEQYF. CDR3 bases: TGTGCCAGCAGACTCGGGCACGAGCAGTACTTC.

At least ten counts were recorded for this clonotype. The V call is TRBV9, the J call TRBJ1-6; 8 positions match TRBD1. Germline V gene lookup returns CDR1 SGDLS and CDR2 YYNGEE. V lost 3 bases, J lost 6 bases, and 5 bases stayed unmatched. There are 15 residues in the CDR3. CDR3 in amino acids: CASSAGTGRNSPLHF. CDR3 coding DNA: TGTGCCAGCAGCGCCGGGACAGGACGTAATTCACCCCTCCACTTT.

As regards this clonotype: The junction departs from germline at one end; a sequencing error may be responsible. The chain joins TRBV28 to TRBJ2-7; 7 nucleotides line up with TRBD1. Germline V lookup: CDR1 MDHEN, CDR2 SYDVKM. CDR3 length: 12 amino acids. The CDR3 sequence is CTSSGQAYEQYF. The CDR3 DNA follows: TGTACCAGCAGTGGACAGGCCTACGAGCAGTACTTC.

This clonotype showed up many times. CDR3 region: CASSYTENYGYTF. In nucleotides, the CDR3 is TGTGCCAGCAGTTATACAGAAAACTATGGCTACACCTTC. This chain joins TRBV6-5 and TRBJ1-2, with D hard to call. Germline V gene lookup returns CDR1 MNHEY and CDR2 SVGAGI. This CDR3 is 13 amino acids long. V lost 3 bases and J lost 2, with 7 bases in between.